This paragraph reports one T cell receptor beta chain. Measured with immunoSEQ multiplex PCR; TCRdb has only the in-frame clones, and not every one. This table holds more than 95,000 clones, about 90% found once. This entry belongs to a study of T cell responses to AZD1222 COVID-19 vaccine. V gave up 1 base and J gave up 0 bases, with 7 bases separating them. Germline loops: CDR1 SEHNR, CDR2 FQNEAQ (reference sequence). This CDR3 comprises 15 residues. The TCR sequence derives from an adult in good health. The source material was peripheral blood, sampled on day 0 of AZD1222 vaccination. The V and J genes are TRBV7-9 and TRBJ1-5, with D perhaps TRBD1 (5 bases). This chain's CDR3 is CASSLGDSSNQPQHF. The CDR3 region has the DNA TGTGCCAGCAGCTTAGGCGACAGTAGCAATCAGCCCCAGCATTTT.